This TCR beta chain emerged from a study of blood T cells in healthy people across ages. Study-level findings and limits: Bulk PBMC profiling left naive and antigen-experienced comparisons inconclusive.

For the second PCR, which ran for 7 to 11 cycles, a sample-barcoded 5' primer and a J-beta primer mix were used. Carrying 12 random nucleotides, a template-switch adaptor labeled each individual cDNA molecule. TCRdb reprocessed the 5' RACE reads via MiXCR and lists one record per CDR3 protein. The sample has hundreds of thousands of distinct CDR3 sequences; around 45% are singletons. CDR3 size: 13 residues. V dropped 5 bases and J dropped 11 bases, with 18 bases sitting between them. The germline V gene encodes CDR1 SGHTA and CDR2 FQGTGA. As to this clonotype: The antigen is unknown.

The source material was blood. The TCR was taken from a woman aged 55 to 70 in good health. The V gene is TRBV7-3, the J gene TRBJ2-5, with D perhaps assigned TRBD1 or TRBD2 (5 bases each). The CDR3 reads CASSTGTINEQYF. The CDR3 DNA follows: TGTGCCAGCAGCACCGGGACCATCAATGAGCAGTACTTC. Combining the CDR3 with reference TRBV7-3 and TRBJ2-5 gives the whole variable domain GAGVSQTPSNKVTEKGKYVELRCDPISGHTALYWYRQSLGQGPEFLIYFQGTGAADDSGLPNDRFFAVRPEGSVSTLKIQRTERGDSAVYLCASSTGTINEQYFGPGTRLLVL.